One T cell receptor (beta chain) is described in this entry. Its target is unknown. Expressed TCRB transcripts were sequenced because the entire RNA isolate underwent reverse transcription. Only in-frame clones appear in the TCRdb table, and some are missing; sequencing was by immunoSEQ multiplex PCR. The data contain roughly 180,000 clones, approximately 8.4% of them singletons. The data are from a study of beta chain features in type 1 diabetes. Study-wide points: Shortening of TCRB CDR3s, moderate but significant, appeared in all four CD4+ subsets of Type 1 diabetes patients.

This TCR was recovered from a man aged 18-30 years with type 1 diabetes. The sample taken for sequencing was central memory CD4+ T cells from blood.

The CDR3 loop is CASSPGGTGSTGELFF. DNA for the CDR3: TGTGCCAGCAGCCCCGGGGGGACAGGGTCGACCGGGGAGCTGTTTTTT. The rearrangement links TRBV7-2 to TRBJ2-2; TRBD1 matches at 9 bases. V lost 5 bases and J lost 5; bases outside the gene matches: 9. Germline CDR1 and CDR2: SGHTA and FQGNSA. The CDR3 consists of 16 residues.